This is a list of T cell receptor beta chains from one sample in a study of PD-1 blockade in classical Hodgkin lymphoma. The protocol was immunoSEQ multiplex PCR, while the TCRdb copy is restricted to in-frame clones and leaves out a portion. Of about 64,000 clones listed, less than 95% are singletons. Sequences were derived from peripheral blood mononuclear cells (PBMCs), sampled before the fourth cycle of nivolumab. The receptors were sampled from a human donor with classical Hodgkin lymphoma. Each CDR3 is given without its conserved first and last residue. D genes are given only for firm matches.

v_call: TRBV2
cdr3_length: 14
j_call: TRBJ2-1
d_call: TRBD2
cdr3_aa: ASSRTWGTERGGAV

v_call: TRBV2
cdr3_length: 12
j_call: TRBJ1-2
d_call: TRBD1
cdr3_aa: ASRGYRGGYGYT

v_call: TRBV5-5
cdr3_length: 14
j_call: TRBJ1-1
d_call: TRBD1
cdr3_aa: ASSFRPGTAYTEAF

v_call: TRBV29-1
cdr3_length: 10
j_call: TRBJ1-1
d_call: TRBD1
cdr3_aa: SVAARGTEAF

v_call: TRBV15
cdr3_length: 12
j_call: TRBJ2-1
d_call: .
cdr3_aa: ATSTRNGADEQF

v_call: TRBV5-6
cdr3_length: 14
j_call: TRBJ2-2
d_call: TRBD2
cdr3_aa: ASSLAPGGAVGELF

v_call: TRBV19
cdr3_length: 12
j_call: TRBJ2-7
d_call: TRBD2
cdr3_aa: ASSLAGGSYEQY

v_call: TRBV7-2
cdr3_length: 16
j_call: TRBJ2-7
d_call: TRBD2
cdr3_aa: ASSPRGGGPPNGYEQY

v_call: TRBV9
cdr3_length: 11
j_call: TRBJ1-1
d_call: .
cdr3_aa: ASSPLGNTEAF

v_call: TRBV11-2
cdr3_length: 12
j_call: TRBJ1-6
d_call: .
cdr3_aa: ASSLMNSFSPLH

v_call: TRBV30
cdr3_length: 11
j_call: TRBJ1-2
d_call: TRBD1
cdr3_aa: AWRRTGGDGYT

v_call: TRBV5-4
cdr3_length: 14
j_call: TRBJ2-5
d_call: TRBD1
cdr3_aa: ASSLKTGGPQETQY

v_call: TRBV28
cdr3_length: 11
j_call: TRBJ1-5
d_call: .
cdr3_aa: ASSLGQGQPQH

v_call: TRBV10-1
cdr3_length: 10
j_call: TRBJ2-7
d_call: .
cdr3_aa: ASSDQTYEQY

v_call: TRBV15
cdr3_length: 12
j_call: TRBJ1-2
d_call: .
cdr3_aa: ATSRDGAGHGYT

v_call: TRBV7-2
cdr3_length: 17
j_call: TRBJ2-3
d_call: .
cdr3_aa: ASSLNGFVTTSSPNTQY

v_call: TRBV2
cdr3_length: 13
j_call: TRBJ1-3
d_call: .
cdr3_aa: ASSVEPGRSGTIY

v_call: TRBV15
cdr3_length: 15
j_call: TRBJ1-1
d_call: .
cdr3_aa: ATSRDGTLNGNTEAF

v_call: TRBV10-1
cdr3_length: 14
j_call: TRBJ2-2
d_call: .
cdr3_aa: ANLIRTGGRTGELF

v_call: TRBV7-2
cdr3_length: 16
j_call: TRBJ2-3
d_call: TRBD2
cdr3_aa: ASSLRPLAGGRTDTQY

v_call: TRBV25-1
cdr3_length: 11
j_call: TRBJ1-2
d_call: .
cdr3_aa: ASSDVEGNGYT

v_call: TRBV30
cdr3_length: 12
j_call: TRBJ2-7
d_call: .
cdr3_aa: AWNGFGDNYEQY

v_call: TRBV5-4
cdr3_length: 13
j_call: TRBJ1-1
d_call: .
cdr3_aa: ASSARGPTHTEAF

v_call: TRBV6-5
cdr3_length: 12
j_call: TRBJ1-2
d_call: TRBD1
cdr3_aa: ASSYSPGGRGYT

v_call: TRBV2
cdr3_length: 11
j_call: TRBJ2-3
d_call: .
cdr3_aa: VPWREETDTQY

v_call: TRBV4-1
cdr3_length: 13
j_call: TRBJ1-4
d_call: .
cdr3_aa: ASSQDLTGNEKLF

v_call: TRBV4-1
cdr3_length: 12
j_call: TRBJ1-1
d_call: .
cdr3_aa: ASSQELGGTEAF

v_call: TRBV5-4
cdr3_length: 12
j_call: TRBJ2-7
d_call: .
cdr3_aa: ASSLGERAYEQY

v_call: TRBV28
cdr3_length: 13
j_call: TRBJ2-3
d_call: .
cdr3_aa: ASSNPLQATDTQY

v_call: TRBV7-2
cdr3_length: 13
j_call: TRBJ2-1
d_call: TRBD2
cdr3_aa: ASSLESGVYNEQF

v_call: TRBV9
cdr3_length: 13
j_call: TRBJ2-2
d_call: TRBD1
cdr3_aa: ASSITGVLTGELF

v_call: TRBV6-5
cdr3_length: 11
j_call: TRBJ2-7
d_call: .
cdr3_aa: ASSFRGLGEQY

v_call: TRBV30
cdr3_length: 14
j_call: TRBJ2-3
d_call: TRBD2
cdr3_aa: AWSELAGGTADTQY

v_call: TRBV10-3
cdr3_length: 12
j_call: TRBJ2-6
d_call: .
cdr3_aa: AISDGTGANVLT

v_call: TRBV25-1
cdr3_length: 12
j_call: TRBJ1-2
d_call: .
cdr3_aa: ASSSDGRVSGYT

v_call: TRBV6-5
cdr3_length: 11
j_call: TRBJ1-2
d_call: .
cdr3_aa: ASSYPGRYGYT

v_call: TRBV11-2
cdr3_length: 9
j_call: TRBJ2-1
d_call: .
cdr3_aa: ASSFLYEQF

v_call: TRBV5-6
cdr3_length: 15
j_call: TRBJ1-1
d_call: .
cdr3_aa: ASSLFQVPILNTEAF

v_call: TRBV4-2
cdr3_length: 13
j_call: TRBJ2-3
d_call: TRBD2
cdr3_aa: ATKGRSGGTDTQY

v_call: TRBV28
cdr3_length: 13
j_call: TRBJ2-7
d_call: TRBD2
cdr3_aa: ASSPSGRGSYEQY

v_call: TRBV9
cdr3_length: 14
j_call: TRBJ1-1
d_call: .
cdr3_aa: ASSVEFGKPYDEAF

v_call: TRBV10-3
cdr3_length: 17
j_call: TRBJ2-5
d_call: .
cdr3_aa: AISPSWVRIWDQQETQY